These 20 T cell receptor beta chains came from one sample sequenced in a study of cytomegalovirus exposure and HLA in healthy donors. Produced via immunoSEQ multiplex PCR; TCRdb's table is partial and in-frame only. The profile shows around 230,000 clones, about 86% of them singletons. Sequenced: PBMCs. The receptors were sampled from a woman aged 30 to 39 in good health and CMV-seropositive.

This chain connects TRBV7-9 to TRBJ1-1; D is unclear. From germline, CDR1 is SEHNR and CDR2 FQNEAQ (reference sequence). The CDR3 extends over 14 amino acids. Between the trimmed V and J ends, which lost 1 base and 7 bases, there was a span of 13 bases. The CDR3 sequence: CASSLDLLGIEAFF. DNA for the CDR3: TGTGCCAGCAGCTTAGATCTCCTAGGAATTGAAGCTTTCTTT.

The rearrangement links TRBV29-1 to TRBJ2-1; D is ambiguous. Germline CDR1 SQVTM, CDR2 ANQGSEA. The V and J ends lost 6 bases and 6 bases respectively, with 9 bases between them. The length of the CDR3 is 11 residues. The CDR3 bases are TGCAGCGTCCTCCTCCCCAATGAGCAGTTCTTC. It yields the protein CSVLLPNEQFF.

The J gene is TRBJ2-7, the V gene TRBV30; 12 nucleotides align to TRBD2. CDR1 is GTSNPN and CDR2 is SVGIG in the germline V gene (reference sequence). After removal of 0 bases from V and 6 bases from J, the junction contained 15 bases not matched to a gene. CDR3 size: 18 residues. CDR3 protein: CAWSVTRTSGKRVVEQYF. The CDR3 coding sequence is TGTGCCTGGAGTGTAACAAGGACTAGCGGGAAGCGCGTGGTCGAGCAGTACTTC.

The chain recombines TRBV6-1 with TRBJ1-1; TRBD1 matches at 8 bases. The CDR3 sequence is 15 residues long. Trimming cost V 4 bases and J 1 base; bases outside gene matches: 5. Germline V gives CDR1 MNHNS, CDR2 SASEGT. CDR3 residues: CASSATGTGNTEAFF. In DNA, the CDR3 is TGTGCCAGCAGTGCAACCGGGACAGGGAACACTGAAGCTTTCTTT.

The V call is TRBV10-3, the J call TRBJ1-2; no reliable D call. This CDR3 has 12 amino acids. Germline CDR1 and CDR2: ENHRY and SYGVKD. V dropped 8 bases and J dropped 1 base, with 8 bases sitting between them. This CDR3 is CAISILNYGYTF. The CDR3 DNA reads TGTGCCATCTCTATCCTTAACTATGGCTACACCTTC.

The rearrangement links TRBV27 to TRBJ2-7, with a tentative D call TRBD1 (5 bases). V was trimmed by 7 bases and J by 3 bases, leaving 16 bases between them. The CDR3 loop spans 14 amino acids. Germline CDR1 MNHEY, CDR2 SMNVEV (reference sequence). In DNA form, the CDR3 reads TGTGCCAGCACCTATTCGCAGGGATACTACGAGCAGTACTTC. It yields the protein CASTYSQGYYEQYF.

This clone was recorded a few times. V gene TRBV30 combines with J gene TRBJ2-2; TRBD1 agrees at 8 bases. CDR3 size: 15 residues. V shed 1 base, J shed 6 bases, and the junction held 7 bases outside the gene matches. CDR1 and CDR2 from the germline V gene are GTSNPN and SVGIG (reference sequence). The CDR3 DNA sequence: TGTGCCTGGAGTGACCCGGGACAGGCGTCCGGGGAGCTGTTTTTT. It encodes CAWSDPGQASGELFF. Drawing the rest from reference TRBV30 and TRBJ2-2, the complete variable domain is SQTIHQWPATLVQPVGSPLSLECTVEGTSNPNLYWYRQAAGRGLQLLFYSVGIGQISSEVPQNLSASRPQDRQFILSSKKLLLSDSGFYLCAWSDPGQASGELFFGEGSRLTVL.

The J gene is TRBJ2-7, the V gene TRBV9; 8 positions agree with TRBD2. The CDR3 is 13 residues long. The germline gives CDR1 SGDLS, CDR2 YYNGEE. With V trimmed by 7 bases and J by 0 bases, 3 bases remained unmatched. Written as DNA, the CDR3 is TGTGCCAGCGGCGGGACTAGCTCCTACGAGCAGTACTTC. Translated: CASGGTSSYEQYF.

The V call is TRBV2, the J call TRBJ2-4; D is possibly TRBD1 (6 bases). V lost 7 bases and J lost 8, with 18 bases in between. The CDR3 totals 14 residues. Germline CDR1 and CDR2: SNHLY and FYNNEI. The CDR3 region is CASTARNSGDIQYF. CDR3 bases: TGTGCCAGCACGGCACGGAATTCAGGGGACATTCAGTACTTC.

The rearrangement links TRBV5-4 to TRBJ2-1, with D possibly being TRBD1 (6 bases). The CDR3 sequence is 16 residues long. V was cut by 1 base and J by 4 bases, with 15 bases left in between. The germline gives CDR1 SGHNT, CDR2 YYREEE (reference sequence). The CDR3 spells CASSLKQGPKYNEQFF. For the CDR3, the DNA is TGTGCCAGCAGCTTGAAACAGGGCCCTAAATACAATGAGCAGTTCTTC.

This chain connects TRBV7-2 to TRBJ2-2; D is unclear. Germline V gene lookup returns CDR1 SGHTA and CDR2 FQGNSA. V shed 2 bases and J shed 4 bases, with 8 bases lying between them. This CDR3 spans 14 amino acids. The CDR3 nucleotides read TGTGCCAGCAGCTTAACGACTGGCACCGGGGAGCTGTTTTTT. This encodes CASSLTTGTGELFF.

V gene TRBV5-1 combines with J gene TRBJ2-7, with a possible D match to TRBD1 (6 bases). CDR3 length: 15 residues. V shed 0 bases and J shed 2 bases, with 12 bases lying between them. In germline, CDR1 is SGHRS, CDR2 YFSETQ. The CDR3 DNA reads as TGCGCCAGCAGCTTGGCCTTGGGGGCCCCCTACGAGCAGTACTTC. It translates to CASSLALGAPYEQYF.

The chain combines TRBV2 with TRBJ2-7; 7 bases align to TRBD2. The CDR3 covers 15 residues. V shed 7 bases and J 7 bases; nucleotides not matched to a gene: 16. The germline gives CDR1 SNHLY, CDR2 FYNNEI. The CDR3 sequence: CASKREELSAMEQYF. In DNA form, the CDR3 reads TGTGCCAGCAAGCGGGAAGAACTTTCCGCGATGGAGCAGTACTTC.

This clone was recorded once. The V gene is TRBV6-4, the J gene TRBJ2-1, with TRBD2 identical over 11 bases. Germline values: CDR1 MRHNA, CDR2 SNTAGT. The V segment lost 5 bases and the J segment 4 bases; nucleotides outside the gene matches: 4. This CDR3 contains 15 residues. CDR3 sequence (DNA): TGTGCCAGCAGTCGACTAGCGGGAACTTACAATGAGCAGTTCTTC. Translated, it gives CASSRLAGTYNEQFF.

The chain uses TRBV9 and TRBJ1-1; weak D call: TRBD1 (5 bases). The CDR3 sequence is 14 residues long. V was pared by 3 bases and J by 4 bases, with 13 bases between. Germline V gives CDR1 SGDLS, CDR2 YYNGEE. The CDR3 loop is CASSDRRGGTEAFF. The CDR3 coding sequence is TGTGCCAGCAGCGACAGGCGGGGTGGCACTGAAGCTTTCTTT. The full variable domain, in which reference TRBV9 and TRBJ1-1 provide the parts outside the CDR3, is DSGVTQTPKHLITATGQRVTLRCSPRSGDLSVYWYQQSLDQGLQFLIQYYNGEERAKGNILERFSAQQFPDLHSELNLSSLELGDSALYFCASSDRRGGTEAFFGQGTRLTVV.

This rearrangement joins TRBV5-4 to TRBJ2-7; D perhaps matches TRBD1 (5 bases). The CDR3 is 15 residues long. Trimming shortened V by 1 base and J by 2 bases, and 13 bases separated the two germline ends. CDR1 and CDR2 from the germline V gene are SGHNT and YYREEE (reference sequence). CDR3 DNA sequence: TGTGCCAGCAGCTTGTCGGCAGGGAATGCCTACGAGCAGTACTTC. This sequence encodes CASSLSAGNAYEQYF.

The chain combines TRBV7-3 with TRBJ2-1, with D possibly TRBD2 on 6 matching bases. Germline V CDR1 and CDR2: SGHTA, FQGTGA. V was clipped by 1 base and J by 4 bases, with 14 bases between them. There are 16 residues in the CDR3. CDR3 bases: TGTGCCAGCAGCTTAAGAGGCGGGACGGAATACAATGAGCAGTTCTTC. Protein sequence: CASSLRGGTEYNEQFF.

The V call is TRBV7-3, the J call TRBJ1-1, with unresolved D. Between the trimmed V and J ends, which lost 2 bases and 4 bases, there was a span of 11 bases. The CDR3 is made up of 14 amino acids. From germline, CDR1 is SGHTA and CDR2 FQGTGA. CDR3 amino acids: CASSLAGIGTEAFF. The CDR3 DNA follows: TGTGCCAGCAGCTTAGCGGGGATAGGCACTGAAGCTTTCTTT.

V and J are TRBV29-1 and TRBJ2-2, with 14 nucleotides matching TRBD2. The CDR3 length is 15 residues. The J segment lost 5 bases and the V segment lost 6 bases, leaving 5 bases of the junction unmatched. Germline CDR1 SQVTM, CDR2 ANQGSEA. CDR3 nucleotides: TGCAGCGTCCAAGGGACTAGCGGGAGTACCGGGGAGCTGTTTTTT. Protein: CSVQGTSGSTGELFF.

J is TRBJ1-2 and V is TRBV27; D remains ambiguous. Trimming took 4 bases from V and 1 from J, leaving 13 bases between them. This CDR3 contains 15 residues. Per the germline V gene, CDR1 is MNHEY and CDR2 is SMNVEV (reference sequence). CDR3 DNA sequence: TGTGCCAGCAGTTCGAATGAGGGCCGTAACTATGGCTACACCTTC. Its protein product is CASSSNEGRNYGYTF.